This T cell receptor beta chain stems from a study of shared clonotypes between healthy human individuals (dated by TCRdb to 2020 to 2021). Turning to the overall study: Three men and a couple of women, aged 18 to 49 years, made up the cohort. For each donor, CD4 naive and CD4 memory were each run on three plates, CD8 naive on two plates, and CD8 memory on one plate. Each donor's leukapheresis produced roughly between about 0.8 and 8.9 billion PBMCs. To increase sequencing depth and limit assay-specific biases, TCR repertoire library preparation and sequencing were carried out by different laboratories using diverse techniques. To estimate repertoire size and how much clonotype sharing occurs between individuals, the study deeply sequenced the blood TCR repertoires of roughly 5 healthy adults.

The donors were healthy, HIV-negative adults who had no recently reported acute infections or vaccinations. All donors were Caucasian adults living in Nashville, Tennessee, USA. CD4+ T cells were enriched by magnetic negative selection, after which naive cells were positively selected on CD45RA and the negative fraction was taken as the memory subset. After blood collection by leukapheresis, PBMCs were isolated using Ficoll-Histopaque density gradient centrifugation and then cryopreserved in the vapor phase of liquid nitrogen. Analytical flow cytometry was used to check the purity and quantity of every magnetically sorted T cell population. Each sorted fraction had its genomic DNA isolated and then quantified by UV absorbance on a Nanodrop 2000c. CDR1 and CDR2, looked up from the germline V gene, are ENHRY and SYGVKD. V and J are trimmed by 3 bases and 2 bases, and the gene matches miss 2 bases of the junction. Including cysteine and phenylalanine, the CDR3 has 14 amino acids. This entry keeps only the CDR3 DNA: 42 bases, framed from base 1.

TCR CDR3 regions were amplified from genomic DNA by multiplex PCR using the deep immunoSEQ assay. Extracted genomic DNA from each cell subset was spread evenly across all wells of several immunoSEQ 96-well plates, with each plate serving as a replicate. For sorted subsets, about 220 ng of genomic DNA, equivalent to 25,000 to 35,000 T cell genomes, went into each replicate PCR. Purified libraries were measured with a Qubit 3.0 fluorometer, size-checked on a Bioanalyzer 2100, and measured again with the KAPA Library Quantification kit. Each immunoSEQ 96-well plate was sequenced on its own single-read 150-cycle Illumina NextSeq 550 flow cell. As for how the authors treated the data: The immunoSEQ output contained only junctional sequences without quality scores, so filtering could not match that applied to full-length reads. Sequences were annotated with PyIR, a Python wrapper for IgBLAST v1.9, and V/J genes and CDR3 were assigned using IMGT germline references. Reads with weak V/J assignments (E-value above 1e-6), missing CDR3, stop codons, out-of-frame junctions, or ambiguous translated residues were removed. A V3J clonotype was defined by an identical inferred V gene, J gene, and CDR3 amino acid sequence. Percentage overlap between repertoires was calculated by dividing the number of shared unique clonotypes by the size of the smaller repertoire. Three approaches were used to assess repertoire richness: RTK rarefaction, the Chao1 estimator, and Recon v2.1 estimates of unobserved clonotypes. OLGA was used to compute generation probabilities for all TCRbeta clonotypes that the gDNA method yielded from a few donors. Drawn from immuneACCESS, this table holds only the in-frame rearrangements with V and J called that TCRdb kept. Clones are partly lost; checked studies trace under half to an unresolved V gene and leave the rest unexplained. The DNA gave D and trimming, while V, J and clone size come from that table. The sample table records about 1.5 million clones; roughly 96% of these occur just once. The ten top clones hold roughly 1.2% of the sample.

Notes on this clone: What antigen it recognizes has not been identified. The record has no base qualities; no much larger clone is one base away.

What the research found in general, with its limitations: Sharing across a few donors was observed for around 5% of naive CD4, less than 4% of naive CD8, over 2% of memory CD4, and about 0.4% of memory CD8 clonotypes. Because the study included only a small number of donors, the genetic and exposure-history diversity represented was limited. Only blood was sampled, and tissue TCR repertoires likely differ from those in blood. Larger estimated clonotype richness was generally found for naive subsets than for memory subsets. Rarefaction of sorted-subset datasets indicated incomplete sequencing despite the large sequencing depth. Higher generation probabilities were observed for clonotypes shared by all four sorted-subset donors than for non-shared clonotypes. Based on pairwise subsampling, the degree of clonotype sharing among donors was expected to be affected by sequencing depth.

The origin of this receptor is a man aged 25 to 40 in good health. Sequenced input: naive CD4+ T cells sorted from blood. The cell subset or site label of this sample denotes: CD45RA+ positively selected. The chain couples TRBV10-3 to TRBJ2-7, with 9 bases in between that match TRBD2. The DNA sequence reads TGTGCCATCAGTGACCTAGCGGGACCCTACGAGCAGTACTTC. The resulting protein is CAISDLAGPYEQYF.